This T cell receptor beta chain originates from a study of T cells in localized non-small cell lung cancer. General study results and limits: Of the top 100 tumor clones, median roughly 60 were in adjacent lung, over 25 among its top 100.

Sequencing used immunoSEQ multiplex PCR; TCRdb keeps in-frame clones, though not all of them. The table has 30,000 to 45,000 clones, about 83% seen once. The germline gives CDR1 MNHNS, CDR2 SASEGT. CDR3 length: 15 residues. V lost 4 bases and J 0 bases, leaving 13 bases between the germline ends. In the case of this clone: The antigen remains undetermined.

V is TRBV6-1 and J is TRBJ2-7; TRBD1 might be the D (5 bases). This specimen was peripheral blood, taken before any cancer treatment. This receptor was obtained from a woman aged 40-69 years with stage I lung adenocarcinoma. CDR3 amino acids: CASSGLTASSYEQYF. The CDR3 DNA follows: TGTGCCAGCAGTGGATTGACAGCGAGCTCCTACGAGCAGTACTTC.